One and the same sample provided the 8 T cell receptor beta chains below, sequenced in a study of B cell selection in AIRE deficiency. The table came from immunoSEQ multiplex PCR; TCRdb's copy has only in-frame clones and leaves some out. This repertoire shows 20,000 to 25,000 clones, roughly 95% found once; its top ten account for 0.2% to 0.25%. CD4+CD127+ cells were sorted as the conventional CD4 T cells. Sequencing was done on a sample of CD4+CD127+ conventional T cells sorted from PBMCs. The receptors originated from a human donor in good health.

The genes are TRBV28 and TRBJ2-7, with 7 bases that match TRBD2. The CDR3 spans 14 residues. The V and J ends lost 5 bases and 7 bases, in that order; junction bases with no gene match: 11. Germline CDR1 reads MDHEN; CDR2 reads SYDVKM. The CDR3 loop reads CASSNTAGAREQYF. In nucleotides, the CDR3 is TGTGCCAGCAGTAATACGGCGGGAGCGAGAGAGCAGTACTTC.

The chain links TRBV5-1 to TRBJ2-4, with D possibly matching TRBD1 (5 bases). Germline V gene data show CDR1 as SGHRS and CDR2 as YFSETQ. V was pared by 7 bases and J by 6 bases, with 11 bases between. This CDR3 has 12 residues. The CDR3 sequence is CASGLTGNIQYF. CDR3 DNA sequence: TGCGCCAGCGGGTTAACAGGAAACATTCAGTACTTC. The variable domain in full, completed from reference TRBV5-1 and TRBJ2-4, reads KAGVTQTPRYLIKTRGQQVTLSCSPISGHRSVSWYQQTPGQGLQFLFEYFSETQRNKGNFPGRFSGRQFSNSRSEMNVSTLELGDSALYLCASGLTGNIQYFGAGTRLSVL.

This clone was counted a single time. The chain uses TRBV13 and TRBJ2-1, with D tentatively TRBD2 (6 bases). CDR1 and CDR2 (germline): PRHDT, FYEKMQ (reference sequence). The CDR3 has 15 amino acids. Trimming shortened V by 5 bases and J by 3 bases, and 14 bases separated the two germline ends. The chain's CDR3 is CASSPDGGLYNEQFF. DNA for the CDR3: TGTGCCAGCAGCCCGGATGGAGGGCTCTACAATGAGCAGTTCTTC.

This clone occurred once. The chain links TRBV5-4 to TRBJ2-5; tentative D call: TRBD2 (6 bases). V lost 0 bases to trimming and J lost 5 bases, with 11 bases between them. CDR3 size: 14 residues. Germline V gene lookup returns CDR1 SGHNT and CDR2 YYREEE (reference sequence). The CDR3 DNA sequence: TGTGCCAGCAGCTTGGTTAGCGGAGGGGAGACCCAGTACTTC. This encodes CASSLVSGGETQYF.

The gene calls are TRBV5-8 and TRBJ1-5; D unresolved. Looked up from germline, CDR1 is SGHTS and CDR2 is YDEGEE. This CDR3 is built from 15 residues. Trimming shortened V by 1 base and J by 0 bases, and 8 bases separated the two germline ends. Written as DNA, the CDR3 is TGTGCCAGCAGCTTGAATAAGGTTAGCAATCAGCCCCAGCATTTT. Residues: CASSLNKVSNQPQHF. Supplemented by reference TRBV5-8 and TRBJ1-5, the full variable domain reads EAGVTQSPTHLIKTRGQQATLRCSPISGHTSVYWYQQALGLGLQFLLWYDEGEERNRGNFPPRFSGRQFPNYSSELNVNALELEDSALYLCASSLNKVSNQPQHFGDGTRLSIL.

The genes are TRBV2 and TRBJ2-7; 7 positions agree with TRBD1. The CDR3 runs 15 residues. CDR1 and CDR2 (germline): SNHLY, FYNNEI. V shed 6 bases and J 2 bases; nucleotides not matched to a gene: 10. CDR3 bases: TGTGCCAGCAGCCCTGACAGGGTCAACACCTACGAGCAGTACTTC. Its translation: CASSPDRVNTYEQYF.

The V gene is TRBV7-3, the J gene TRBJ1-5, with 8 nucleotides matching TRBD1. V trimming: 4 bases; J trimming: 0 bases; junction bases outside the gene matches: 5. CDR3 length: 16 residues. Germline V gene sequence: CDR1 SGHTA, CDR2 FQGTGA. CDR3 nucleotides: TGTGCCAGCAGCTCGGACAGGGTGGTTAGCAATCAGCCCCAGCATTTT. It yields the protein CASSSDRVVSNQPQHF.

The V and J genes are TRBV20-1 and TRBJ2-7; D is possibly TRBD1 or TRBD2 (5 bases each). In germline, CDR1 is DFQATT, CDR2 SNEGSKA (reference sequence). CDR3 length: 11 residues. CDR3 in amino acids: CRGDSGYEQYF. CDR3 DNA sequence: TGCAGGGGGGATAGTGGATACGAGCAGTACTTC.